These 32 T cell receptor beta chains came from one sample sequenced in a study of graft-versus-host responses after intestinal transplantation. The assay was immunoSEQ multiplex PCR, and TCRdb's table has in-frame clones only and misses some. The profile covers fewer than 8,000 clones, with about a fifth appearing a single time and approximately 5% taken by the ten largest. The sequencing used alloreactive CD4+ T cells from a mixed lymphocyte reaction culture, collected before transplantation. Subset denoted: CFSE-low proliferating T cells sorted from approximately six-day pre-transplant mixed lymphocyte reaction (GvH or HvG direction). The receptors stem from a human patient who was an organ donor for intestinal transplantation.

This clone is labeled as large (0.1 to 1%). This CDR3 reads CASSLQDPYEQYF. The CDR3 DNA sequence: TGTGCCAGCAGTTTACAGGACCCTTACGAGCAGTACTTC. The rearrangement uses TRBV28 and TRBJ2-7; no definite D call. The CDR3 runs to 13 residues. Trimming took off 2 bases at V and 4 bases at J, with 9 bases between the two ends. The germline gives CDR1 MDHEN, CDR2 SYDVKM.

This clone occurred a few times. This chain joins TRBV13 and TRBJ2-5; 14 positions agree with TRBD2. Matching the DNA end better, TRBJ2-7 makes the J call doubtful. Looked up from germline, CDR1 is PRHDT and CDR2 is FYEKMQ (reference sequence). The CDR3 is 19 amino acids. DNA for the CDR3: TGTGCCAGCAGCCCTCGACTAGCGGGGGGGCCCACCCTCAACTACGAGCAGTACTTC. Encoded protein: CASSPRLAGGPTLNYEQYF.

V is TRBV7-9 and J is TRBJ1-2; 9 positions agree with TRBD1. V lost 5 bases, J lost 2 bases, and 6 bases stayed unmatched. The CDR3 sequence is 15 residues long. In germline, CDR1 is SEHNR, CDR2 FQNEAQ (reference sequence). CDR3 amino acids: CASSHWDRENYGYTF. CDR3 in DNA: TGTGCCAGCAGCCACTGGGACAGGGAGAACTATGGCTACACCTTC. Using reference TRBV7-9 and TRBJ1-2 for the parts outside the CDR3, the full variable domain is DTGVSQNPRHKITKRGQNVTFRCDPISEHNRLYWYRQTLGQGPEFLTYFQNEAQLEKSRLLSDRFSAERPKGSFSTLEIQRTEQGDSAMYLCASSHWDRENYGYTFGSGTRLTVV.

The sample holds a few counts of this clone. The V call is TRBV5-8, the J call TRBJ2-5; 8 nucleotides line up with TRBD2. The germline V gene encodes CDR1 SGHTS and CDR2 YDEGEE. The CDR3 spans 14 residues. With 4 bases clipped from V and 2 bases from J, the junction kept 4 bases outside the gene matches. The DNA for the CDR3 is TGTGCCAGCAGCGATGCGGGGGGTCAAGAGACCCAGTACTTC. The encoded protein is CASSDAGGQETQYF.

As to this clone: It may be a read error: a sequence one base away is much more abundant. The DNA for the CDR3 is TGTGCCAGTAGCTTGACAGGGGTGACGGCAGGCTACACCTTC. This encodes CASSLTGVTAGYTF. J is TRBJ1-2 and V is TRBV19; TRBD1 agrees at 8 bases. Germline assignment: CDR1 LNHDA and CDR2 SQIVND (reference sequence). This CDR3 has 14 residues. J was trimmed by 8 bases and V by 6 bases; bases with no gene match: 11. The full variable domain, completed using reference TRBV19 and TRBJ1-2, is DGGITQSPKYLFRKEGQNVTLSCEQNLNHDAMYWYRQDPGQGLRLIYYSQIVNDFQKGDIAEGYSVSREKKESFPLTVTSAQKNPTAFYLCASSLTGVTAGYTFGSGTRLTVV.

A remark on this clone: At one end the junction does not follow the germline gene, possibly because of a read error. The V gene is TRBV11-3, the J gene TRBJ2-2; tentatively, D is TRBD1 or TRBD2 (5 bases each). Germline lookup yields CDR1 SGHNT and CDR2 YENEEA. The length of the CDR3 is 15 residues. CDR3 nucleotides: TGTGCCAGCAGCTTAGTAGGGGACGAACACCGGGGAGCTGTTTTT. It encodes CASSLVGDEHRGAVF.

The CDR3 bases are TGCGCCAGCAGCTTGGGACAGGGCGAGCAGTACTTC. Its protein product is CASSLGQGEQYF. The chain couples TRBV5-1 to TRBJ2-7, with TRBD1 matching 7 bases. This CDR3 region has 12 residues. The germline gives CDR1 SGHRS, CDR2 YFSETQ. The junction had 0 bases not matched to a gene; V was cut back by 0 bases and J by 6 bases.

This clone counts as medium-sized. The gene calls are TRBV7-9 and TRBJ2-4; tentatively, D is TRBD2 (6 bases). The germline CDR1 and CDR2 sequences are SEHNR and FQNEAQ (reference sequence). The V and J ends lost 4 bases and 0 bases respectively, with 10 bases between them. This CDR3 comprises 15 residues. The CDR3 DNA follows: TGTGCCAGCAGCTCGGGGGTATTAGCCAAAAACATTCAGTACTTC. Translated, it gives CASSSGVLAKNIQYF.

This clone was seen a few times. The CDR3 sequence: CASSYSRSLAGGRQFF. CDR3 sequence (DNA): TGTGCCAGCAGTTACTCGAGATCCCTAGCGGGGGGCAGGCAGTTCTTC. The chain combines TRBV6-5 with TRBJ2-1, with TRBD2 matching 11 bases. Unmatched junction bases numbered 10, after V lost 0 bases and J lost 12 bases. Germline V gene data show CDR1 as MNHEY and CDR2 as SVGAGI. The CDR3 totals 16 residues.

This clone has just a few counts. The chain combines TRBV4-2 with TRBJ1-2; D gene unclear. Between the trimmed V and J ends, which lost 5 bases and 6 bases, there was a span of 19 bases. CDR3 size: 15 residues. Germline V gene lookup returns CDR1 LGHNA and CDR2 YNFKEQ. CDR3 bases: TGTGCCAGCAGCTTGCGGACGGGCCCCGAGAATGGCTACACCTTC. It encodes CASSLRTGPENGYTF.

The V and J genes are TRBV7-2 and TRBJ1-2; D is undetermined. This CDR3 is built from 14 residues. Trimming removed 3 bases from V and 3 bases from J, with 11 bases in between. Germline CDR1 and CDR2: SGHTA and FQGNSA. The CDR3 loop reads CASSLGRQYYGYTF. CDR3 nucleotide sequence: TGTGCCAGCAGCTTGGGTCGGCAATACTATGGCTACACCTTC.

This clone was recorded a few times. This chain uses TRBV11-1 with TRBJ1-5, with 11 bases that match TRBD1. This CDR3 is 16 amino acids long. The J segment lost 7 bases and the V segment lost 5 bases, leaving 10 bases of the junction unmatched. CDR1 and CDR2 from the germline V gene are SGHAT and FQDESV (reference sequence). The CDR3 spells CASSPAGTGGRQPQHF. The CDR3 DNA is TGTGCCAGCAGCCCAGCCGGGACAGGGGGGAGGCAGCCCCAGCATTTT.

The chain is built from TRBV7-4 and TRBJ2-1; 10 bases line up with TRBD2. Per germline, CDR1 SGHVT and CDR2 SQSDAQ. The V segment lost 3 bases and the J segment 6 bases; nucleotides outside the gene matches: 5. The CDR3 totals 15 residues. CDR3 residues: CASSLTSGLFNEQFF. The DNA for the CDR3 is TGTGCCAGCAGCTTGACTAGCGGGCTATTCAATGAGCAGTTCTTC.

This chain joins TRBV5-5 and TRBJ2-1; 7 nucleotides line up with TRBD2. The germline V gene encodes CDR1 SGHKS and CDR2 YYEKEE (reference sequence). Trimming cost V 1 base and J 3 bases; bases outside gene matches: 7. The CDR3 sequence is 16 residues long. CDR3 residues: CASSLFAGVVYNEQFF. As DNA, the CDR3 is TGTGCCAGCAGCTTGTTCGCGGGGGTGGTCTACAATGAGCAGTTCTTC.

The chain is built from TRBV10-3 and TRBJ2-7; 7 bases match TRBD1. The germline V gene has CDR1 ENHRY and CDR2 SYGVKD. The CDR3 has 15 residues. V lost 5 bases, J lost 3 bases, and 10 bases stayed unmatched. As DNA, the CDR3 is TGTGCCATCAGTCCCGGGAACAGGGGTCTCTACGAGCAGTACTTC. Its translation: CAISPGNRGLYEQYF.

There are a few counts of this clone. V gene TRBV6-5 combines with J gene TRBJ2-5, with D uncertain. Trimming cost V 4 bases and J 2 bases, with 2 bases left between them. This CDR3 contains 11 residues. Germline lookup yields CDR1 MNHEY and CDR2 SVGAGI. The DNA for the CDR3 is TGTGCCAGCAGTTCACAAGAGACCCAGTACTTC. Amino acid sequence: CASSSQETQYF.

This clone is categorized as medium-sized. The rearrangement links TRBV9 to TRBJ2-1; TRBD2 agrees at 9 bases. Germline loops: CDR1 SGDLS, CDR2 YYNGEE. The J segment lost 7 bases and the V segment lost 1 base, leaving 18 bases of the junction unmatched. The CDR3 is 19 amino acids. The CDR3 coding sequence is TGTGCCAGCAGCGTAACCGCAAGGGCGGGGGGGCTTTTAAGTAATGAGCAGTTCTTC. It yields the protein CASSVTARAGGLLSNEQFF.

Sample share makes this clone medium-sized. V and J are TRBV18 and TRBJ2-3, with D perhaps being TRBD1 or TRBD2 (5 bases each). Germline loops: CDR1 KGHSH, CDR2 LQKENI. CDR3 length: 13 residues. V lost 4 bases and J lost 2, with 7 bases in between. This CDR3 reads CASSRDLTDTQYF. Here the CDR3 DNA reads TGTGCCAGCTCACGGGACCTCACAGATACGCAGTATTTT.

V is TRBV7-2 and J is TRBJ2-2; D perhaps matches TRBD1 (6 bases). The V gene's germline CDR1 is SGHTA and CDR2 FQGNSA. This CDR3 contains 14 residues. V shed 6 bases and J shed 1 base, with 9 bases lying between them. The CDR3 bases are TGTGCCAGCAGTTCGACAGGGAACACCGGGGAGCTGTTTTTT. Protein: CASSSTGNTGELFF.

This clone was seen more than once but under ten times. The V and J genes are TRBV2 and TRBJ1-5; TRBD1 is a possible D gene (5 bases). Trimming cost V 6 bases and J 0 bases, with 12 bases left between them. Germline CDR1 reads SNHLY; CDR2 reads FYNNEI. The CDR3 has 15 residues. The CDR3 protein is CASRVDSHSNQPQHF. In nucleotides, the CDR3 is TGTGCCAGCAGGGTAGACAGCCATAGCAATCAGCCCCAGCATTTT.

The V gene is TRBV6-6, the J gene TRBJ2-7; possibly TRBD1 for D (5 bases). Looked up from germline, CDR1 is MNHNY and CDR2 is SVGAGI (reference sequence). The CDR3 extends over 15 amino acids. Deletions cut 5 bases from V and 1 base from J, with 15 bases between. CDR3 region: CASSHRGAGSYEQYF. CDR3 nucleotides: TGTGCCAGCAGTCACCGTGGGGCAGGGTCCTACGAGCAGTACTTC.

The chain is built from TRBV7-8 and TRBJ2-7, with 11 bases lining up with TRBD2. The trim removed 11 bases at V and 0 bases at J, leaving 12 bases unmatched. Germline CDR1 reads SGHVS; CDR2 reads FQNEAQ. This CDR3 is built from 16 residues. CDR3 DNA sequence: TGTGCCGGCCTAGCGGGGGGCCCCCAGAGCTCCTACGAGCAGTACTTC. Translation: CAGLAGGPQSSYEQYF.

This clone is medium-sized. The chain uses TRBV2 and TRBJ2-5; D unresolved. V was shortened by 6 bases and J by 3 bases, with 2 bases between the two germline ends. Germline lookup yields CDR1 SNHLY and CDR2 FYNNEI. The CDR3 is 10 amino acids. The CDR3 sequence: CASRKETQYF. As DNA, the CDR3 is TGTGCCAGCAGAAAAGAGACCCAGTACTTC.

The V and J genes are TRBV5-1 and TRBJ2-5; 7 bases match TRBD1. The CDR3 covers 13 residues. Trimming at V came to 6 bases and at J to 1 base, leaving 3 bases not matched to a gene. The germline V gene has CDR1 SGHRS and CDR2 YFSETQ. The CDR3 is CASNDRVQETQYF. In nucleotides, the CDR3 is TGCGCCAGCAATGACAGGGTCCAAGAGACCCAGTACTTC.

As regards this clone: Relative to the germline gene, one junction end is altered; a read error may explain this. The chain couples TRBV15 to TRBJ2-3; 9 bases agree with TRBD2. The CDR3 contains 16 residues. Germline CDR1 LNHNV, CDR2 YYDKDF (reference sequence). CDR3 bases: TGTACCACCAGCAGAGTCCCTAGCGGGGCGATAGATACGCAGTATTTT. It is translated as CTTSRVPSGAIDTQYF.

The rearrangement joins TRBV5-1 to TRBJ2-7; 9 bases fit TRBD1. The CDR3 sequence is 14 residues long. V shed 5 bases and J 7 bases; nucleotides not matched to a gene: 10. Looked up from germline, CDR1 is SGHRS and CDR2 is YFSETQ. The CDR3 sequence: CASSAEQGAGEQYF. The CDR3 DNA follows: TGCGCCAGCAGTGCCGAACAGGGGGCTGGTGAGCAGTACTTC. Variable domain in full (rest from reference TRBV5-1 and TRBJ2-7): KAGVTQTPRYLIKTRGQQVTLSCSPISGHRSVSWYQQTPGQGLQFLFEYFSETQRNKGNFPGRFSGRQFSNSRSEMNVSTLELGDSALYLCASSAEQGAGEQYFGPGTRLTVT.

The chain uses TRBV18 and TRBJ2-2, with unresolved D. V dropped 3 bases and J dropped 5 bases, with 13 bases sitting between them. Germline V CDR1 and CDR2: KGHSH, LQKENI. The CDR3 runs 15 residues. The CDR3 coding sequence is TGTGCCAGCTCACCCTTCCCGGCGGATACCGGGGAGCTGTTTTTT. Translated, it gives CASSPFPADTGELFF.

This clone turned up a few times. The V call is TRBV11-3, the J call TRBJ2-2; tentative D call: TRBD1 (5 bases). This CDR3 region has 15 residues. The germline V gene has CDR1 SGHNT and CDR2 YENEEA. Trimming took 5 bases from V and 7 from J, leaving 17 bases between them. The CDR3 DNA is TGTGCCAGCAGCCCGTCAAGGTGGGGCCGCGGGGAGCTGTTTTTT. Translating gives CASSPSRWGRGELFF.

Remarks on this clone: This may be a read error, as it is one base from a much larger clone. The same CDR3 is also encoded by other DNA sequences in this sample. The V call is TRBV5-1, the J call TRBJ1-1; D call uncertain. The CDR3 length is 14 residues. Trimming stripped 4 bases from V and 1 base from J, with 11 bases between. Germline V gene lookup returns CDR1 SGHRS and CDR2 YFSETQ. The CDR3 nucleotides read TGCGCCAGCAGCGTACAGCCCTCGAACACTGAAGCTTTCTTT. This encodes CASSVQPSNTEAFF. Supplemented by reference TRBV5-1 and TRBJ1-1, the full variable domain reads KAGVTQTPRYLIKTRGQQVTLSCSPISGHRSVSWYQQTPGQGLQFLFEYFSETQRNKGNFPGRFSGRQFSNSRSEMNVSTLELGDSALYLCASSVQPSNTEAFFGQGTRLTVV.

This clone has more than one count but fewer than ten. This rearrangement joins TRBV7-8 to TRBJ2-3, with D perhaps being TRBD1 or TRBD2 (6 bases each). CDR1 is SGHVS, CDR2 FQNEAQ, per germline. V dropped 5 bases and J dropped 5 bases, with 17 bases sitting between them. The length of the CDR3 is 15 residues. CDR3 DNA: TGTGCCAGCAGCCTTAGTTGGGGGGCTGTAGATACGCAGTATTTT. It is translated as CASSLSWGAVDTQYF.

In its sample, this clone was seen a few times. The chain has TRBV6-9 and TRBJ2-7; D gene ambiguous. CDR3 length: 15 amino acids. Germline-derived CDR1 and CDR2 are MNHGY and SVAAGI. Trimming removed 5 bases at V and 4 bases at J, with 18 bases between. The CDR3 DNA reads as TGTGCCAGCAGTCCCCGACGAGGAAGGCAATACGAGCAGTACTTC. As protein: CASSPRRGRQYEQYF.

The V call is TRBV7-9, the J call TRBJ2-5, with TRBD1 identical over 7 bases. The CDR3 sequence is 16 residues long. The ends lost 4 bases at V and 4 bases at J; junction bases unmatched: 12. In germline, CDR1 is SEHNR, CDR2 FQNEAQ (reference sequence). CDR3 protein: CASSSTPGTVLETQYF. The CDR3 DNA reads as TGTGCCAGCAGCTCAACCCCCGGGACAGTCCTAGAGACCCAGTACTTC. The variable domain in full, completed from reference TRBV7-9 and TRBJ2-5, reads DTGVSQNPRHKITKRGQNVTFRCDPISEHNRLYWYRQTLGQGPEFLTYFQNEAQLEKSRLLSDRFSAERPKGSFSTLEIQRTEQGDSAMYLCASSSTPGTVLETQYFGPGTRLLVL.